Listed below are T cell receptor beta chains from one sample, sequenced in a study of T cell responses to AZD1222 COVID-19 vaccine. Assay: immunoSEQ multiplex PCR; the TCRdb copy retains only in-frame clones and omits some. The data show about 150,000 clones, 85% to 90% seen once. This material consisted of peripheral blood, taken 28 days after the second AZD1222 dose. These receptors originate from an adult who received the AZD1222 COVID-19 vaccine. Each CDR3 is given with its conserved first and last residue. Fields, in order: clone size, J gene, D gene, V gene, CDR3 DNA, CDR3 protein. A D gene is named only where the DNA matches it firmly. Size tells how often a clone was seen (once, few, many) or the class of an expanded clone, and some rows leave it out.

size: .; J: TRBJ2-7; D: .; V: TRBV27; DNA: TGTGCCAGCAGTGGGGGCACCCCCTACGAGCAGTACTTC; CDR3: CASSGGTPYEQYF
size: .; J: TRBJ2-2; D: TRBD2; V: TRBV7-8; DNA: TGTGCCAGCAACCCCGGGACTAGCAGGAACACCGGGGAGCTGTTTTTT; CDR3: CASNPGTSRNTGELFF
size: .; J: TRBJ2-3; D: .; V: TRBV18; DNA: TGTGCCAGCTCACGGGATTCTAGCACAGATACGCAGTATTTT; CDR3: CASSRDSSTDTQYF
size: .; J: TRBJ1-1; D: TRBD1; V: TRBV5-1; DNA: TGCGCCAGCAGCTTGGCGACAGGGTTAAACACTGAAGCTTTCTTT; CDR3: CASSLATGLNTEAFF
size: .; J: TRBJ2-7; D: .; V: TRBV5-6; DNA: TGTGCCAGCAGCTTGACAGGGAAGTACGAGCAGTACTTC; CDR3: CASSLTGKYEQYF
size: once; J: TRBJ2-3; D: .; V: TRBV5-1; DNA: TGCGCCAGCAGCCCTCAGGGGGGGGCCACAGATACGCAGTATTTT; CDR3: CASSPQGGATDTQYF
size: .; J: TRBJ1-2; D: .; V: TRBV5-4; DNA: TGTGCCAGCAGCTTGGATCAGGGGTTGCGGGGCTACACCTTC; CDR3: CASSLDQGLRGYTF
size: .; J: TRBJ2-2; D: TRBD1; V: TRBV28; DNA: TGTGCCAGCAGGAAGACAGGGGTGGGCGGGGAGCTGTTTTTT; CDR3: CASRKTGVGGELFF
size: .; J: TRBJ2-1; D: TRBD2; V: TRBV5-1; DNA: TGCGCCAGCAGCTCGTTACCGGGACTAGCGGGAGGGCCCGATGAGCAGTTCTTC; CDR3: CASSSLPGLAGGPDEQFF
size: .; J: TRBJ2-2; D: .; V: TRBV11-3; DNA: TGTGCCAGCAGCTTAAGTGGGCAGAACACCGGGGAGCTGTTTTTT; CDR3: CASSLSGQNTGELFF
size: .; J: TRBJ2-3; D: .; V: TRBV3-1/TRBV3-2; DNA: TGTGCCAGCAGCCAAGATCCCAGCGTAGACACAGATACGCAGTATTTT; CDR3: CASSQDPSVDTDTQYF
size: .; J: TRBJ1-5; D: .; V: TRBV7-2; DNA: TGTGCCAGCAGCCCGGACCTGGGAGGGAATCAGCCCCAGCATTTT; CDR3: CASSPDLGGNQPQHF
size: .; J: TRBJ2-3; D: .; V: TRBV6-1; DNA: TGTGCCAGCAGTGATGGTGGGGATACGCAGTATTTT; CDR3: CASSDGGDTQYF
size: .; J: TRBJ2-2; D: .; V: TRBV4-2; DNA: TGTGCCAGCAGCCAAGGTGTAGGTTACGGGGAGCTGTTTTTT; CDR3: CASSQGVGYGELFF
size: few; J: TRBJ2-7; D: .; V: TRBV19; DNA: TGTGCCAGTAGATCAGGACACCTGGGCGTCTACGAGCAGTACTTC; CDR3: CASRSGHLGVYEQYF
size: few; J: TRBJ2-1; D: TRBD2; V: TRBV5-4; DNA: TGTGCCAGCACCCAAGGACTAGCGGGGGACAATGAGCAGTTCTTC; CDR3: CASTQGLAGDNEQFF
size: .; J: TRBJ2-7; D: .; V: TRBV7-3; DNA: TGTGCCAGCAGCTTAACGCGGGACCCAGGGTACGAGCAGTACTTC; CDR3: CASSLTRDPGYEQYF
size: .; J: TRBJ2-7; D: .; V: TRBV13; DNA: TGTGCCAGCAGCTTACGCAAGTTCTACGAGCAGTACTTC; CDR3: CASSLRKFYEQYF
size: .; J: TRBJ1-2; D: .; V: TRBV27; DNA: TGTGCCAGCAGTCCCGCCCCAGGGGTGTATGGCTACACCTTC; CDR3: CASSPAPGVYGYTF
size: .; J: TRBJ2-6; D: TRBD1; V: TRBV6-6; DNA: TGTGCCAGCAGTCTCAAAAGGGGGCTCCCACGCTCTGGGGCCAACGTCCTGACTTTC; CDR3: CASSLKRGLPRSGANVLTF
size: .; J: TRBJ1-3; D: .; V: TRBV19; DNA: TGTGCCAGTACCTCCCCCGCCTCTGGAAACACCATATATTTT; CDR3: CASTSPASGNTIYF
size: .; J: TRBJ2-2; D: TRBD2; V: TRBV5-1; DNA: TGCGCCAGCAGCTTGGAGGGGACTACGAACACCGGGGAGCTGTTTTTT; CDR3: CASSLEGTTNTGELFF
size: .; J: TRBJ2-1; D: .; V: TRBV5-4; DNA: TGTGCCAGCAGCTTGGGTGGGAGCGGGTATGAGCAGTTCTTC; CDR3: CASSLGGSGYEQFF
size: .; J: TRBJ2-7; D: TRBD1; V: TRBV11-2; DNA: TGTGCCAGCAGCCGACCGGGACAGGCGCTATACGAGCAGTACTTC; CDR3: CASSRPGQALYEQYF
size: .; J: TRBJ1-5; D: .; V: TRBV5-1; DNA: TGCGCCAGCAGCTTGGAGGGCGCGAGCAATCAGCCCCAGCATTTT; CDR3: CASSLEGASNQPQHF